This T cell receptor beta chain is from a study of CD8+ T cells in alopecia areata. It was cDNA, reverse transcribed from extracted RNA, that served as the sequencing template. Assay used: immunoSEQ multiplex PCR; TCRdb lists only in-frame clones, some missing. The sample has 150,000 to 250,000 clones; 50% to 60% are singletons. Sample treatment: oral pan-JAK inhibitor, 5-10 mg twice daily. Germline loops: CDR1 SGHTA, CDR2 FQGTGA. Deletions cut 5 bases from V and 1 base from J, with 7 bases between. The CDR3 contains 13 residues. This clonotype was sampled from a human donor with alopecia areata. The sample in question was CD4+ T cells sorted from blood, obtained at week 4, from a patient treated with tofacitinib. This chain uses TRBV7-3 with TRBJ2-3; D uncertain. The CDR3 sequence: CASSLPGTDTQYF. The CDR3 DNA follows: TGTGCCAGCAGCCTACCAGGCACAGATACGCAGTATTTT.